What follows describes a single T cell receptor beta chain. The antigen remains undetermined. CDR1 and CDR2 (germline): LGHNA, YSLEER. The CDR3 runs to 15 residues. In preparing the TRB cDNA libraries, 5' RACE with UMI labels was used. TCRdb re-called the 5' RACE reads; every CDR3 protein appears as one record, without DNA. The sample holds approximately 140,000 distinct CDR3 sequences. Naive CD8+ T lymphocytes were specified as CD45RO-CCR7+CD27+CD95-. This sample was taken from a study of CXCR3-negative and CXCR3-positive naive CD8 T cells. Study outcomes and limitations: Hydrophobicity of TRB CDR3s was greater in CXCR3-positive naive cells than in CXCR3-negative naive cells. TCR strength was inferred from TRB CDR3 properties, while surface CD5 was comparable between naive subsets. For naive cells, CXCR3-negative and CXCR3-positive subsets had similar TRBV-TRBJ usage; for memory cells, usage differed. After cryopreservation, CXCR3 expression dropped partially; most assays used fresh PBMCs.

The TCR sequence derives from a human donor in good health. Some clones in this sample may be carry-over from other donors' samples. V and J are TRBV4-3 and TRBJ2-7; absent DNA, TCRdb's TRBD2 call cannot be checked. Sequencing was performed on naive CXCR3+ CD8+ T cells from blood. Subset here: CD45RO-CCR7+CD27+CD95- naive CD8+ T cells expressing CXCR3 (TNR3+). CDR3 in amino acids: CASSQLPEVSYEQYF.